These 15 T cell receptor beta chains share one sample of origin, sequenced in a study of T-cell reconstitution after alpha-beta-depleted transplantation in children. Unique molecular identifiers tagged the TCRbeta library. TCRdb reprocessed the PCR reads via MiXCR and lists one record per CDR3 protein. The sample records hundreds of thousands of distinct CDR3 sequences, approximately 13% being singletons. The sample here was PBMCs, mostly from graft donor cells, taken 360 days after TCRalphabeta/CD19-depleted stem cell transplant. The receptor source for this set is a male patient younger than 18 who had a stem cell transplant for acute myeloid leukemia, so the T cells may come from the graft donor.

The chain uses TRBV20-1 and TRBJ2-7; D might be TRBD1 or TRBD2, each matching 5 bases. The V end was cut by 3 bases, the J end by 3 bases, with 15 bases between. Per the germline V gene, CDR1 is DFQATT and CDR2 is SNEGSKA (reference sequence). CDR3 length: 14 residues. CDR3 in DNA: TGCAGTGCTAGCCCCAGGGAGCTTGGCTACGAGCAGTACTTC. It codes for CSASPRELGYEQYF.

This clonotype has only a few counts. The chain carries TRBV19 and TRBJ1-1; 7 bases map to TRBD1. The CDR3 sequence is 16 residues long. J lost 1 base, V lost 4 bases, and 9 bases had no gene match. Germline values: CDR1 LNHDA, CDR2 SQIVND (reference sequence). The DNA for the CDR3 is TGTGCCAGTAGTAACCTTGGGGGACAGAGGAACACTGAAGCTTTCTTT. Amino acids: CASSNLGGQRNTEAFF.

The sample holds a few counts of this clonotype. The V gene is TRBV27, the J gene TRBJ2-1, with TRBD2 identical over 9 bases. Germline V gene lookup returns CDR1 MNHEY and CDR2 SMNVEV (reference sequence). V trimming: 3 bases; J trimming: 2 bases; junction bases outside the gene matches: 5. The CDR3 extends over 16 amino acids. CDR3 nucleotides: TGTGCCAGCAGTTTCGGTGCGGGAGGGGCCTACAATGAGCAGTTCTTC. Its protein is CASSFGAGGAYNEQFF.

The V and J genes are TRBV4-1 and TRBJ2-1; perhaps TRBD2 as D (5 bases). V was cut by 0 bases and J by 8 bases, with 11 bases left in between. Germline values: CDR1 MGHRA, CDR2 YSYEKL. The CDR3 has 14 residues. CDR3 in amino acids: CASSQDPNGDEQFF. The DNA of the CDR3 is TGCGCCAGCAGCCAAGATCCCAACGGGGATGAGCAGTTCTTC.

This clonotype was seen more than once but under ten times. V usage is TRBV10-3 and J usage is TRBJ2-7; perhaps TRBD1 as D (6 bases). Trimming shortened V by 0 bases and J by 3 bases, and 18 bases separated the two germline ends. There are 17 residues in the CDR3. Germline lookup yields CDR1 ENHRY and CDR2 SYGVKD. CDR3 region: CAISESFPNREVYEQYF. The DNA for the CDR3 is TGTGCCATCAGTGAGTCGTTCCCCAACAGGGAAGTCTACGAGCAGTACTTC.

This clonotype was seen a handful of times. The chain carries TRBV29-1 and TRBJ2-7, with D possibly TRBD2 on 6 matching bases. This CDR3 spans 11 amino acids. V lost 6 bases and J lost 3, with 9 bases in between. Germline lookup yields CDR1 SQVTM and CDR2 ANQGSEA. In DNA, the CDR3 is TGCAGCGTGGTGACTAGCTACGAGCAGTACTTC. Translated: CSVVTSYEQYF.

Details on this clonotype: A much larger clone lies a single base off, so this may be a read error. As the CDR3 is not closed by the conserved phenylalanine or tryptophan, this likely results from a read error. This chain connects TRBV6-5 to TRBJ2-7; D uncertain. Trimming removed 0 bases at V and 0 bases at J, with 15 bases between. Germline CDR1 reads MNHEY; CDR2 reads SVGAGI. The CDR3 has 17 residues. CDR3 DNA sequence: TGTGCCAGCAGTTACTCGATTTCGCCAGCGACCTCCTACGAGCAGTACCTC. Translated: CASSYSISPATSYEQYL.

A remark on this clonotype: A much larger clone lies a single base off, so this may be a read error. The CDR3 DNA is TGCAGTGCTAGAGCTAGCAGGAGCTCCTACAATGAGCAGTTCTTC. Its translation: CSARASRSSYNEQFF. The V and J genes are TRBV20-1 and TRBJ2-1; weak D call: TRBD2 (5 bases). V lost 1 base to trimming and J lost 0 bases, with 10 bases between them. The length of the CDR3 is 15 residues. Germline V gene data show CDR1 as DFQATT and CDR2 as SNEGSKA (reference sequence).

This clonotype was counted a few times. The chain carries TRBV11-2 and TRBJ2-7, with D possibly called TRBD1 or TRBD2 (5 bases each). Trimming cost V 1 base and J 6 bases, with 16 bases left between them. The CDR3 consists of 15 residues. Germline CDR1 SGHAT, CDR2 FQNNGV. The CDR3 reads CASSLVRGPSPEQYF. CDR3 sequence (DNA): TGTGCCAGCAGCTTAGTTCGGGGCCCGTCCCCCGAGCAGTACTTC.

The genes are TRBV25-1 and TRBJ2-3; D perhaps matches TRBD1 (6 bases). Trimming removed 7 bases from V and 0 bases from J, with 20 bases in between. This CDR3 is built from 17 residues. Germline V gene sequence: CDR1 MGHDK, CDR2 SYGVNS. CDR3 in amino acids: CASTRLGAAASTDTQYF. Written as DNA, the CDR3 is TGTGCCAGCACCCGATTGGGGGCAGCGGCTAGCACAGATACGCAGTATTTT.

Many counts were recorded for this clonotype. The chain couples TRBV7-8 to TRBJ1-6; D is unclear. V lost 1 base to trimming and J lost 6 bases, with 13 bases between them. Germline-derived CDR1 and CDR2 are SGHVS and FQNEAQ. There are 16 residues in the CDR3. CDR3 nucleotide sequence: TGTGCCAGCAGCTTAGTAGGAGACGGACGTAATTCACCCCTCCACTTT. This gives the protein CASSLVGDGRNSPLHF.

This clonotype turned up a few times. This rearrangement joins TRBV7-8 to TRBJ2-1; TRBD2 is a possible D gene (7 bases). The germline V and J ends were trimmed by 5 bases and 4 bases, with 18 bases remaining between them. CDR1 and CDR2 (germline): SGHVS, FQNEAQ. The CDR3 is 16 amino acids. The CDR3 region has the DNA TGTGCCAGCAGCCTCGTAGGGGGAGGGCCATACAATGAGCAGTTCTTC. It is translated as CASSLVGGGPYNEQFF.

This chain connects TRBV6-5 to TRBJ2-1; D is unclear. This CDR3 is 14 amino acids long. V was shortened by 2 bases and J by 4 bases, with 9 bases between the two germline ends. Germline CDR1 MNHEY, CDR2 SVGAGI. Here the CDR3 DNA reads TGTGCCAGCAGTTACCAGCGAGGTTACAATGAGCAGTTCTTC. Translation gives CASSYQRGYNEQFF.

Only a few counts were recorded for this clonotype. This chain joins TRBV20-1 and TRBJ2-7, with 12 bases that match TRBD2. CDR1 is DFQATT and CDR2 is SNEGSKA in the germline V gene (reference sequence). The CDR3 has 16 amino acids. V shed 3 bases and J 3 bases; nucleotides not matched to a gene: 9. The CDR3 protein is CSASELAGGPYYEQYF. CDR3 sequence (DNA): TGCAGTGCTAGTGAGCTAGCGGGAGGGCCTTACTACGAGCAGTACTTC.

The chain links TRBV11-2 to TRBJ2-2; tentatively, D is TRBD1 (5 bases). This CDR3 has 12 amino acids. Germline CDR1 and CDR2: SGHAT and FQNNGV. CDR3 coding DNA: TGTGCTAGTGGGCTAGGGGTCGGGGAGCTGTTTTTT. Protein sequence: CASGLGVGELFF.